One sample yielded the 32 T cell receptor beta chains listed below, sequenced in a study of blood T cell dynamics during melanoma immunotherapy. Study-level points and caveats: Cell-free DNA CDR3 sequences most resembled the immune-effector CD8+ subset, which was also most clonal.

These TCRs' antigens remain unknown. Time point meaning: week 3, after first cycle of checkpoint inhibitor. The CD3+ CD4- CD8+ CD45RA- CD45RO-high CD27- CCR7- memory phenotype defined TIE cells. Assay used: immunoSEQ multiplex PCR; TCRdb lists only in-frame clones, some missing. The sample shows 850 to 1,000 clones, about two thirds of them seen only once. The specimen was CD8+ T cells from blood, collected from a patient treated with checkpoint blockade. The receptors come from a human donor with melanoma.

Here the CDR3 DNA reads TGTGCCACCAGGGACGAGCAGTACTTC. This gives the protein CATRDEQYF. This chain connects TRBV27 to TRBJ2-7; D perhaps matches TRBD1 (5 bases). The V end lost 10 bases, the J end lost 5 bases, and 6 bases lay between the germline ends. There are 9 residues in the CDR3. Germline V gene data show CDR1 as MNHEY and CDR2 as SMNVEV (reference sequence).

This clone has only a few counts. V gene TRBV5-4 combines with J gene TRBJ1-2; the D gene is possibly TRBD1 (5 bases). V lost 6 bases to trimming and J lost 4 bases, with 16 bases between them. CDR3 size: 14 residues. CDR1 and CDR2 (germline): SGHNT, YYREEE (reference sequence). The CDR3 protein is CASTLDSASYGYTF. DNA for the CDR3: TGTGCCAGCACCCTAGACAGCGCAAGCTATGGCTACACCTTC.

The chain combines TRBV7-2 with TRBJ2-1, with a weak D call TRBD1 (6 bases). The CDR3 is made up of 15 amino acids. Trimming removed 4 bases at V and 0 bases at J, with 10 bases between. Germline assignment: CDR1 SGHTA and CDR2 FQGNSA. The DNA of the CDR3 is TGTGCCAGCAGCTGGCAGGGGAGCTCCTACAATGAGCAGTTCTTC. Translation gives CASSWQGSSYNEQFF.

This clone has a handful of counts. The chain joins TRBV29-1 to TRBJ2-7, with TRBD2 matching over 8 bases. CDR3 length equals 13 residues. Germline V CDR1 and CDR2: SQVTM, ANQGSEA. Losses at the gene ends were 6 bases for V and 0 bases for J; bases not matched to a gene: 4. CDR3 coding DNA: TGCAGCGTGCGGGGGGAGAGCTCCTACGAGCAGTACTTC. Protein: CSVRGESSYEQYF.

This chain uses TRBV9 with TRBJ2-7; D possibly corresponds to TRBD2 (7 bases). V dropped 4 bases and J dropped 5 bases, with 19 bases sitting between them. The germline V gene encodes CDR1 SGDLS and CDR2 YYNGEE. The CDR3 is made up of 15 amino acids. In DNA, the CDR3 is TGTGCCAGCAGCCCCCAAGGGGGGGCCCGGAACGAGCAGTACTTC. The encoded protein is CASSPQGGARNEQYF.

The chain links TRBV4-1 to TRBJ2-1; the match to TRBD1 covers 7 bases. The V gene's germline CDR1 is MGHRA and CDR2 YSYEKL. The CDR3 covers 15 residues. The V gene end was trimmed by 6 bases and the J gene end by 1 base; junction bases not matched to a gene: 6. Here the CDR3 reads CASRVDRASYNEQFF. For the CDR3, the DNA is TGCGCCAGCAGAGTCGACAGGGCGTCCTACAATGAGCAGTTCTTC.

V and J are TRBV18 and TRBJ2-5; 10 nucleotides line up with TRBD1. The length of the CDR3 is 15 residues. V gave up 5 bases and J gave up 4 bases; unmatched junction bases: 7. Germline CDR1 is KGHSH and CDR2 is LQKENI. CDR3 region: CASSTGTGVGETQYF. The CDR3 nucleotides read TGTGCCAGCTCAACCGGGACAGGGGTTGGAGAGACCCAGTACTTC. Variable domain in full (rest from reference TRBV18 and TRBJ2-5): NAGVMQNPRHLVRRRGQEARLRCSPMKGHSHVYWYRQLPEEGLKFMVYLQKENIIDESGMPKERFSAEFPKEGPSILRIQQVVRGDSAAYFCASSTGTGVGETQYFGPGTRLLVL.

CDR3 in amino acids: CASSVHQGGGTDTQYF. In DNA form, the CDR3 reads TGTGCCAGCAGTGTACATCAAGGGGGGGGCACAGATACGCAGTATTTT. The chain links TRBV6-1 to TRBJ2-3; D is perhaps TRBD2 (7 bases). This CDR3 is 16 amino acids long. V dropped 4 bases and J dropped 1 base, with 15 bases sitting between them. Germline assignment: CDR1 MNHNS and CDR2 SASEGT.

The rearrangement links TRBV27 to TRBJ2-5; 9 bases agree with TRBD1. The J segment lost 4 bases and the V segment lost 0 bases, leaving 3 bases of the junction unmatched. The CDR3 is 15 amino acids. CDR1 and CDR2 from the germline V gene are MNHEY and SMNVEV (reference sequence). CDR3 in amino acids: CASSLSGQGLETQYF. The CDR3 DNA follows: TGTGCCAGCAGTTTATCCGGACAGGGGTTAGAGACCCAGTACTTC.

V gene TRBV27 combines with J gene TRBJ1-4; D is unclear. The length of the CDR3 is 13 residues. Between the trimmed V and J ends, which lost 6 bases and 4 bases, there was a span of 9 bases. The germline CDR1 and CDR2 sequences are MNHEY and SMNVEV (reference sequence). The CDR3 is CASRSLGNEKLFF. CDR3 bases: TGTGCCAGCAGATCCCTGGGTAATGAAAAACTGTTTTTT.

This clone was observed a few times. V usage is TRBV11-3 and J usage is TRBJ2-1; possibly TRBD2 for D (6 bases). V lost 6 bases, J lost 13 bases, and 16 bases lay in between. Germline CDR1 and CDR2: SGHNT and YENEEA. This CDR3 spans 12 amino acids. The CDR3 sequence is CASRSRESGQFF. CDR3 DNA sequence: TGTGCCAGCAGATCCCGGGAGTCGGGTCAGTTCTTC.

V gene TRBV9 combines with J gene TRBJ2-1, with TRBD2 matching 10 bases. The germline gives CDR1 SGDLS, CDR2 YYNGEE. Unmatched junction bases numbered 6, after V lost 2 bases and J lost 7 bases. The length of the CDR3 is 15 residues. CDR3 sequence reads: CASSVSGRAGNEQFF. DNA of the CDR3: TGTGCCAGCAGCGTGAGCGGGAGGGCCGGGAATGAGCAGTTCTTC.

This chain links TRBV28 with TRBJ2-7, with D possibly matching TRBD2 (6 bases). The CDR3 totals 14 residues. Germline V gene lookup returns CDR1 MDHEN and CDR2 SYDVKM. Trimming took off 3 bases at V and 2 bases at J, with 11 bases between the two ends. This CDR3 is CASSLAGWAYEQYF. The CDR3 region has the DNA TGTGCCAGCAGTTTGGCGGGGTGGGCCTACGAGCAGTACTTC.

This clone was detected only once. This chain joins TRBV5-6 and TRBJ1-1; TRBD1 is a possible D gene (5 bases). V lost 0 bases to trimming and J lost 3 bases, with 12 bases between them. This CDR3 region has 15 residues. Germline V gene sequence: CDR1 SGHDT, CDR2 YYEEEE. The CDR3: CASSLETMGDTEAFF. Here the CDR3 DNA reads TGTGCCAGCAGCTTGGAGACAATGGGGGACACTGAAGCTTTCTTT.

The V gene is TRBV28, the J gene TRBJ2-7; TRBD2 agrees at 11 bases. V lost 2 bases, J lost 4 bases, and 1 base stayed unmatched. Germline V gene lookup returns CDR1 MDHEN and CDR2 SYDVKM. The CDR3 runs to 14 residues. The CDR3: CASSLLAGGYEQYF. In nucleotides, the CDR3 is TGTGCCAGCAGTTTACTAGCGGGAGGTTACGAGCAGTACTTC.

The chain is built from TRBV4-1 and TRBJ2-1; D tentatively reads TRBD1 or TRBD2 (5 bases each). Per germline, CDR1 MGHRA and CDR2 YSYEKL. The CDR3 is 15 amino acids. Trimming left V 3 bases short and J 1 base short, with 10 bases between. The CDR3 sequence: CASSHQGVSYNEQFF. DNA for the CDR3: TGCGCCAGCAGCCACCAGGGAGTGTCCTACAATGAGCAGTTCTTC.

The rearrangement joins TRBV7-2 to TRBJ1-1; D unresolved. Trimming took off 2 bases at V and 7 bases at J, with 11 bases between the two ends. The CDR3 runs 13 residues. Germline V gene lookup returns CDR1 SGHTA and CDR2 FQGNSA. The CDR3 is CASSLRSQSEAFF. In DNA form, the CDR3 reads TGTGCCAGCAGCTTACGCTCACAGAGTGAAGCTTTCTTT.

Turning to this clone: A read error may account for a junction end that differs from germline. J is TRBJ2-6 and V is TRBV5-6; no firm D call. This CDR3 spans 18 amino acids. CDR1 is SGHDT, CDR2 YYEEEE, per germline. The CDR3 loop is CAGVILNSHKSRANVLIF. CDR3 nucleotides: TGTGCCGGCGTAATACTCAATAGTCACAAAAGTCGGGCCAACGTCCTGATTTTC.

The rearrangement links TRBV4-1 to TRBJ1-1, with a weak D call TRBD1 (5 bases). CDR1 is MGHRA and CDR2 is YSYEKL in the germline V gene. V was shortened by 1 base and J by 4 bases, with 10 bases between the two germline ends. This CDR3 comprises 14 residues. The CDR3: CASSQAGDGTEAFF. In DNA, the CDR3 is TGCGCCAGCAGCCAAGCTGGGGACGGCACTGAAGCTTTCTTT.

This clone has a handful of counts. The chain links TRBV27 to TRBJ1-2; the D is unclear. Trimming took off 6 bases at V and 3 bases at J, with 11 bases between the two ends. CDR3 length equals 13 residues. The V gene's germline CDR1 is MNHEY and CDR2 SMNVEV (reference sequence). The CDR3 region has the DNA TGTGCCAGCAGATCGACGGCCGACTATGGCTACACCTTC. It specifies CASRSTADYGYTF.

This clone was detected only once. V usage is TRBV2 and J usage is TRBJ2-5; no reliable D call. The V end lost 2 bases, the J end lost 5 bases, and 18 bases lay between the germline ends. The CDR3 totals 16 residues. CDR1 and CDR2 from the germline V gene are SNHLY and FYNNEI. The CDR3 DNA is TGTGCCAGCAGTGAACTCTCCCTGACCCAGTGGGAGACCCAGTACTTC. It is translated as CASSELSLTQWETQYF.

J is TRBJ2-6 and V is TRBV7-7; no reliable D call. Germline assignment: CDR1 SSHAT and CDR2 FNYEAQ (reference sequence). CDR3 length: 17 residues. V lost 4 bases to trimming and J lost 5 bases, with 18 bases between them. The CDR3 DNA is TGTGCCAGCAGCTGGATCCTGCCACAAAGTCGGGCCAACGTCCTGACTTTC. Its protein is CASSWILPQSRANVLTF.

The chain has TRBV5-5 and TRBJ2-7; 7 nucleotides agree with TRBD1. The V and J ends lost 2 bases and 6 bases, in that order; junction bases with no gene match: 11. This CDR3 is built from 15 residues. CDR1 is SGHKS, CDR2 YYEKEE, per germline (reference sequence). CDR3 protein: CASSLGQDPWAEQYF. The CDR3 region has the DNA TGTGCCAGCAGCTTAGGACAGGACCCTTGGGCCGAGCAGTACTTC.

The chain joins TRBV14 to TRBJ1-1; a weak D match, TRBD1 (6 bases). V shed 0 bases and J shed 5 bases, with 19 bases lying between them. This CDR3 is built from 17 residues. The germline gives CDR1 SGHDN, CDR2 FVKESK. The CDR3 DNA reads as TGTGCCAGCAGCCAAGATCGCACCAATGGGGGCGAAACTGAAGCTTTCTTT. Translated, it gives CASSQDRTNGGETEAFF.

The chain combines TRBV27 with TRBJ1-5; no clear D gene. V lost 5 bases and J 2 bases, leaving 19 bases between the germline ends. Looked up from germline, CDR1 is MNHEY and CDR2 is SMNVEV (reference sequence). The CDR3 runs to 17 residues. CDR3 sequence: CASSPAYIADGNQPQHF. The CDR3, as DNA: TGTGCCAGCAGTCCTGCTTACATCGCCGACGGCAATCAGCCCCAGCATTTT.

The chain carries TRBV10-3 and TRBJ2-7, with 8 bases matching TRBD1. CDR1 ENHRY and CDR2 SYGVKD come from the germline V gene. This CDR3 has 14 amino acids. The V gene end was trimmed by 9 bases and the J gene end by 4 bases; junction bases not matched to a gene: 11. CDR3 sequence: CAIGVGQGAYEQYF. The DNA for the CDR3 is TGTGCCATAGGGGTAGGGCAGGGGGCTTACGAGCAGTACTTC.

The chain uses TRBV7-2 and TRBJ1-2; maybe TRBD1 (6 bases). V was pared by 5 bases and J by 6 bases, with 10 bases between. This CDR3 has 12 residues. Germline values: CDR1 SGHTA, CDR2 FQGNSA. The CDR3, as DNA: TGTGCCAGCAGCGACAGGAGCCATGGCTACACCTTC. Its protein product is CASSDRSHGYTF.

The chain has TRBV5-4 and TRBJ2-7; possibly TRBD1 or TRBD2 for D (5 bases each). This CDR3 spans 13 amino acids. V was shortened by 0 bases and J by 3 bases, with 7 bases between the two germline ends. In germline, CDR1 is SGHNT, CDR2 YYREEE (reference sequence). The CDR3 region is CASSLEGSYEQYF. In DNA, the CDR3 is TGTGCCAGCAGCTTGGAGGGGAGCTACGAGCAGTACTTC.

The chain is built from TRBV4-3 and TRBJ1-6; possibly TRBD1 for D (5 bases). V was cut by 11 bases and J by 0 bases, with 11 bases left in between. The CDR3 has 14 residues. Looked up from germline, CDR1 is LGHNA and CDR2 is YSLEER. The CDR3 DNA reads TGCGCCTCGGCGCAGGGCTCCTATAATTCACCCCTCCACTTT. Amino acids: CASAQGSYNSPLHF.

The CDR3 DNA reads TGTGCCAGCAGCGTGAGGGTTATGGACACTGAAGCTTTCTTT. It yields the protein CASSVRVMDTEAFF. The genes are TRBV6-5 and TRBJ1-1; no reliable D call. There are 14 residues in the CDR3. Germline CDR1 is MNHEY and CDR2 is SVGAGI. V lost 6 bases and J lost 3, with 14 bases in between.

J is TRBJ2-7 and V is TRBV19; 8 bases are a match to TRBD2. Trimming took 3 bases from V and 3 from J; bases not matched to a gene: 4. The CDR3 consists of 14 residues. CDR1 LNHDA and CDR2 SQIVND come from the germline V gene (reference sequence). CDR3 region: CASSMLSGSYEQYF. The CDR3 nucleotides are TGTGCCAGTAGTATGCTCAGCGGGAGCTACGAGCAGTACTTC.

V is TRBV27 and J is TRBJ2-3; TRBD2 might be the D (5 bases). V shed 3 bases and J shed 6 bases, with 13 bases lying between them. Germline V gene lookup returns CDR1 MNHEY and CDR2 SMNVEV (reference sequence). The CDR3 has 14 amino acids. The CDR3 DNA reads TGTGCCAGCAGTTTTCTGGCGGACTGGGATACGCAGTATTTT. As protein: CASSFLADWDTQYF.